This T cell receptor beta chain was sequenced during a study of blood T cell repertoires in COVID-19. Study details: Sites across the United States, Italy and Spain contributed samples from acute and convalescent COVID-19. PBMCs, B-cell-depleted T cells, or T cells provided the cDNA or gDNA that made up the material.

Here immunoSEQ multiplex PCR was the method, and the copy in TCRdb shows in-frame clones only, minus some. The profile shows some 14,000 clones, approximately 83% of them singletons. The CDR3 is 14 amino acids. Germline CDR1 and CDR2: SEHNR and FQNEAQ (reference sequence). V shed 0 bases and J shed 4 bases, with 7 bases lying between them. The chain is built from TRBV7-9 and TRBJ1-5; D not resolved. This TCR was recovered from a human donor in a cohort sampled during active COVID-19. The specimen sequenced was peripheral blood. The CDR3 loop is CASSLASGNQPQHF. In nucleotides, the CDR3 is TGTGCCAGCAGCTTAGCTTCGGGTAATCAGCCCCAGCATTTT.